This TCR beta chain was found in a study of shared clonotypes between healthy human individuals. Whole-study results and caveats: It was only blood that was sampled, and tissue repertoires likely differ.

V was cut by 5 bases and J by 7 bases, with 9 bases left in between. Germline CDR1 is MNHEY and CDR2 is SVGAGI. This CDR3 is 13 amino acids long. About this clone itself: The antigen is unknown.

The genomic DNA of each subset was split evenly across several immunoSEQ plates. The repertoire was sequenced with immunoSEQ multiplex PCR; TCRdb's copy has only in-frame clones and lacks some. The repertoire holds about 610,000 clones, more than 95% seen once, with roughly 0.055% in the top ten. Adult donors, all healthy and HIV-negative, had no recent acute infections or vaccinations. The gene calls are TRBV6-5 and TRBJ1-6; the D is unclear. This TCR derives from a woman aged 25 to 45 in good health. Sequenced: naive CD4+ T cells sorted from blood. As to subset: CD45RA+ positively selected. The CDR3 sequence: CASSPGWNSPLHF. The DNA of the CDR3 is TGTGCCAGCAGTCCCGGGTGGAATTCACCCCTCCACTTT.